This T cell receptor (beta chain) was captured by sequencing in a study of quantifying T cell responses using KT2 cells. At the level of the study: Reverse transcription used primers in the TCR alpha and beta constant regions.

Each cDNA got a UMI-containing oligo ligated at its 3' end. The first PCR ran roughly 4 cycles with an equimolar RC1.1 and RC1.2 beta primer mix. One entry per CDR3 protein results from TCRdb running MiXCR on the UMI-ligation and nested PCR reads. Of tens of thousands of distinct CDR3 sequences in the sample, 10% to 15% were seen once. V gave up 5 bases and J gave up 0 bases, with 15 bases separating them. In germline, CDR1 is SGHRS, CDR2 YFSETQ. This CDR3 has 17 amino acids. Study-level results: KT2 clone alpha and beta sequence counts scaled linearly with input KT2 cell number.

The table lists this clonotype with a few counts. Its antigen is not known. The receptor comes from a human donor. This chain connects TRBV5-1 to TRBJ2-6; D is ambiguous. The sequenced sample consisted of PBMCs spiked with cells of the T cell clone KT2. CDR3 sequence (DNA): TGCGCCAGCAGTCCTCCCCCGACGGGCTCTGGGGCCAACGTCCTGACTTTC. It translates to CASSPPPTGSGANVLTF.